Sequencing of this T cell receptor (beta chain) was carried out in a study of regulatory T cells in long-lasting Graves disease. About the study: Patients with persistent Graves' disease had over 5 years of antithyroid drugs and persistent TSH receptor antibodies. Study conclusions and caveats: There was favoring of TRBV28, TRBJ1-2 and TRBJ2-5 in persistent disease.

With iRepertoire HTBI primers and Arm-PCR of CDR3 regions, TCR beta libraries were built. Per the original data handling: Sequenced samples collectively carried some 60 TRBV and over 11 TRBJ segments. Each CDR3 protein gets one entry after TCRdb re-called the multiplex PCR reads with MiXCR. The V and J calls and clone size are TCRdb's, not the authors'. The sample has approximately 470,000 distinct CDR3 sequences; about 20% are singletons. Trimming pared 4 bases from V and 10 bases from J, leaving 11 bases between. Germline V lookup: CDR1 ENHRY, CDR2 SYGVKD. CDR3 size: 12 residues. Time point noted: persistent/refractory GD, antithyroid drugs over 5 years with positive TRAb. Making the TCR library involved RNA that had been extracted from PBMCs. This clonotype was observed a handful of times. Its antigen remains unknown.

The chain employs TRBV10-3 and TRBJ1-5, with D hard to call. This TCR was recovered from a female donor with Graves disease. The source was peripheral blood mononuclear cells (PBMCs), collected when the disease was refractory, from a patient treated with antithyroid drugs. The CDR3 DNA sequence: TGTGCCATCAGTGTAGGCGAATCCCCCCAGCATTTT. This sequence encodes CAISVGESPQHF.